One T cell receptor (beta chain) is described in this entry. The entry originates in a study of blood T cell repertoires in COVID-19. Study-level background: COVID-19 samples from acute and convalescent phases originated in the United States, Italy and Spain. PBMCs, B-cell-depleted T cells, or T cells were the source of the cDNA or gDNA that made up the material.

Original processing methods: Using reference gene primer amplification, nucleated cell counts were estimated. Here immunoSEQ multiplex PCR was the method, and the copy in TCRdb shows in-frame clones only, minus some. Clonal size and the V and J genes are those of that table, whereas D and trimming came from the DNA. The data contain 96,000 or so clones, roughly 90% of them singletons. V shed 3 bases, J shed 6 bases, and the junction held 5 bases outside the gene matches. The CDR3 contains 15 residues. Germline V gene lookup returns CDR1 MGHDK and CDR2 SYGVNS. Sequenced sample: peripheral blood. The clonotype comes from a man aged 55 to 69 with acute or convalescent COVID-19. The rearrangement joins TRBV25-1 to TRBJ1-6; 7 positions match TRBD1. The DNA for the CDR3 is TGTGCCAGCAGTGACGTGGGACAGATTAATTCACCCCTCCACTTT. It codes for CASSDVGQINSPLHF.